The 31 T cell receptor beta chains given below trace back to one sample, sequenced in a study of blood T cell repertoires in COVID-19. Method: immunoSEQ multiplex PCR; TCRdb's copy keeps in-frame clones and lacks some. In the table there are about 47,000 clones, roughly 84% of which are singletons. The sample comprised peripheral blood. Source of these receptors: a man aged 45 to 65 with acute or convalescent COVID-19.

The chain employs TRBV6-5 and TRBJ1-2, with D possibly being TRBD1 (5 bases). The CDR3 extends over 14 amino acids. The germline CDR1 and CDR2 sequences are MNHEY and SVGAGI. V was clipped by 6 bases and J by 4 bases, with 15 bases between them. The CDR3 protein is CASRQGLLVYGYTF. CDR3 sequence (DNA): TGTGCCAGCAGGCAGGGCCTGCTTGTCTATGGCTACACCTTC.

This rearrangement joins TRBV5-4 to TRBJ2-7; 10 nucleotides agree with TRBD2. Germline loops: CDR1 SGHNT, CDR2 YYREEE (reference sequence). CDR3 length equals 17 residues. J gave up 2 bases and V 0 bases, and 8 bases lay outside the gene matches. DNA of the CDR3: TGTGCCAGCAGCTTGGCCGGAATAGCGGGGGGCACCTACGAGCAGTACTTC. This sequence encodes CASSLAGIAGGTYEQYF.

The chain carries TRBV4-1 and TRBJ2-7; D remains ambiguous. CDR1 is MGHRA and CDR2 is YSYEKL in the germline V gene. The CDR3 length is 16 residues. Trimming left V 1 base short and J 6 bases short, with 19 bases between. CDR3 loop: CASSQAHRGAFLEQYF. CDR3 sequence (DNA): TGCGCCAGCAGCCAAGCCCACCGAGGCGCATTTCTCGAGCAGTACTTC.

This chain links TRBV5-4 with TRBJ2-5; 9 nucleotides line up with TRBD2. V lost 4 bases and J lost 5; bases outside the gene matches: 6. Germline-derived CDR1 and CDR2 are SGHNT and YYREEE (reference sequence). The CDR3 is 14 amino acids. CDR3 DNA: TGTGCCAGCAGCAGTGGACTAGCGCGGGAGACCCAGTACTTC. This translates into CASSSGLARETQYF.

This rearrangement joins TRBV2 to TRBJ2-7; 10 nucleotides match TRBD1. This CDR3 contains 15 residues. Per the germline V gene, CDR1 is SNHLY and CDR2 is FYNNEI. V was clipped by 4 bases and J by 1 base; unmatched bases: 4. CDR3 region: CASSGRTGGSYEQYF. The CDR3, as DNA: TGTGCCAGCAGTGGCCGGACAGGGGGTTCCTACGAGCAGTACTTC.

The rearrangement joins TRBV6-6 to TRBJ2-7, with TRBD1 matching 10 bases. The CDR3 length is 14 residues. In germline, CDR1 is MNHNY, CDR2 SVGAGI (reference sequence). Losses at the gene ends were 6 bases for V and 3 bases for J; bases not matched to a gene: 5. For the CDR3, the DNA is TGTGCCAGCAGAGGGACAGGGGAGGGCTACGAGCAGTACTTC. Its protein product is CASRGTGEGYEQYF.

This chain connects TRBV6-6 to TRBJ2-1; 7 bases are a match to TRBD2. The CDR3 contains 13 residues. The germline gives CDR1 MNHNY, CDR2 SVGAGI (reference sequence). The junction had 6 bases not matched to a gene; V was cut back by 7 bases and J by 6 bases. The CDR3 region is CASIRIAGNEQFF. The DNA for the CDR3 is TGTGCCAGCATTCGGATAGCGGGCAATGAGCAGTTCTTC.

The J gene is TRBJ2-4, the V gene TRBV7-9; 8 bases line up with TRBD1. CDR1 and CDR2 from the germline V gene are SEHNR and FQNEAQ (reference sequence). Unmatched junction bases numbered 6, after V lost 5 bases and J lost 0 bases. The CDR3 has 16 amino acids. In nucleotides, the CDR3 is TGTGCCAGCAGCGTGGGGACAGGACTAGCCAAAAACATTCAGTACTTC. It yields the protein CASSVGTGLAKNIQYF.

This chain uses TRBV27 with TRBJ2-7, with a weak D call TRBD2 (5 bases). This CDR3 is built from 16 residues. The V end was cut by 2 bases, the J end by 1 base, with 15 bases between. Germline values: CDR1 MNHEY, CDR2 SMNVEV (reference sequence). This chain's CDR3 is CASSLAPSTNSYEQYF. Here the CDR3 DNA reads TGTGCCAGCAGTTTAGCTCCTAGCACCAATTCCTACGAGCAGTACTTC.

The chain couples TRBV4-1 to TRBJ1-3, with D possibly matching TRBD1 (6 bases). The ends were cut back, 1 base at V and 1 base at J, with 14 bases in the middle. Germline V gives CDR1 MGHRA, CDR2 YSYEKL. This CDR3 region has 17 residues. CDR3 in amino acids: CASSQGPTGGSGNTIYF. DNA of the CDR3: TGCGCCAGCAGCCAAGGCCCGACAGGCGGATCTGGAAACACCATATATTTT.

The chain has TRBV11-2 and TRBJ2-3; 9 bases fit TRBD1. Germline values: CDR1 SGHAT, CDR2 FQNNGV. V was clipped by 6 bases and J by 6 bases; unmatched bases: 7. CDR3 size: 14 residues. The CDR3 region is CASRIEQGADTQYF. CDR3 DNA sequence: TGTGCCAGCAGGATCGAACAGGGGGCGGATACGCAGTATTTT. Full variable domain (missing parts from reference TRBV11-2 and TRBJ2-3): EAGVAQSPRYKIIEKRQSVAFWCNPISGHATLYWYQQILGQGPKLLIQFQNNGVVDDSQLPKDRFSAERLKGVDSTLKIQPAKLEDSAVYLCASRIEQGADTQYFGPGTRLTVL.

The J gene is TRBJ1-2, the V gene TRBV25-1; TRBD1 matches 8 bases. V lost 1 base to trimming and J lost 4 bases; unmatched junction nucleotides: 5. The CDR3 loop spans 15 amino acids. Germline CDR1 MGHDK, CDR2 SYGVNS. The CDR3 nucleotides are TGTGCCAGCAGTGAATCCGAGGACAGGGTCTATGGCTACACCTTC. Its protein is CASSESEDRVYGYTF.

The CDR3 nucleotides are TGTGCCAGCAGCCAAGGTTTTCGGGAGACCCAGTACTTC. It specifies CASSQGFRETQYF. The chain uses TRBV3-1 (or the pseudogene TRBV3-2) and TRBJ2-5; the D is unclear. V was shortened by 1 base and J by 5 bases, with 8 bases between the two germline ends. The CDR3 covers 13 residues. Germline lookup yields CDR1 LGHDT and CDR2 YNNKEL (reference sequence).

The J gene is TRBJ2-1, the V gene TRBV11-2, with no clear D. Germline assignment: CDR1 SGHAT and CDR2 FQNNGV. The V gene lost 5 bases and the J gene lost 7 bases, with 12 bases spanning the gap. There are 13 residues in the CDR3. CDR3 sequence: CASSLPVENEQFF. The CDR3 DNA reads TGTGCCAGCAGCCTCCCGGTAGAGAATGAGCAGTTCTTC. Filled out from reference TRBV11-2 and TRBJ2-1, the complete variable domain reads EAGVAQSPRYKIIEKRQSVAFWCNPISGHATLYWYQQILGQGPKLLIQFQNNGVVDDSQLPKDRFSAERLKGVDSTLKIQPAKLEDSAVYLCASSLPVENEQFFGPGTRLTVL.

The CDR3 DNA follows: TGTGCCAGCAGCTTAGGGGGGAGCTATGGCTACACCTTC. This encodes CASSLGGSYGYTF. The chain employs TRBV7-3 and TRBJ1-2; a weak D match, TRBD1 (5 bases). Per the germline V gene, CDR1 is SGHTA and CDR2 is FQGTGA. The CDR3 runs 13 residues. The V end was cut by 2 bases, the J end by 4 bases, with 8 bases between.

This chain joins TRBV7-9 and TRBJ2-1, with 10 bases that match TRBD2. The V gene's germline CDR1 is SEHNR and CDR2 FQNEAQ (reference sequence). The junction had 7 bases not matched to a gene; V was cut back by 4 bases and J by 4 bases. The CDR3 contains 16 residues. The CDR3 region is CASSWELAGGYNEQFF. CDR3 DNA sequence: TGTGCCAGCAGCTGGGAGTTAGCGGGGGGATACAATGAGCAGTTCTTC. Complete variable domain (other parts from reference TRBV7-9 and TRBJ2-1): DTGVSQNPRHKITKRGQNVTFRCDPISEHNRLYWYRQTLGQGPEFLTYFQNEAQLEKSRLLSDRFSAERPKGSFSTLEIQRTEQGDSAMYLCASSWELAGGYNEQFFGPGTRLTVL.

The J gene is TRBJ2-1, the V gene TRBV28, with a possible D match to TRBD1 (6 bases). This CDR3 is 15 amino acids long. Germline V gene lookup returns CDR1 MDHEN and CDR2 SYDVKM. V was trimmed by 3 bases and J by 6 bases, leaving 15 bases between them. The CDR3 sequence is CASSFQPRTVNEQFF. DNA for the CDR3: TGTGCCAGCAGTTTCCAGCCCCGGACAGTCAATGAGCAGTTCTTC. Complete variable domain (other parts from reference TRBV28 and TRBJ2-1): DVKVTQSSRYLVKRTGEKVFLECVQDMDHENMFWYRQDPGLGLRLIYFSYDVKMKEKGDIPEGYSVSREKKERFSLILESASTNQTSMYLCASSFQPRTVNEQFFGPGTRLTVL.

The chain combines TRBV30 with TRBJ1-1, with D unclear. Germline V lookup: CDR1 GTSNPN, CDR2 SVGIG (reference sequence). This CDR3 spans 13 amino acids. Trimming stripped 4 bases from V and 2 bases from J, with 11 bases between. The CDR3 sequence is CAWIPGLNTEAFF. CDR3 nucleotides: TGTGCCTGGATCCCAGGCCTAAACACTGAAGCTTTCTTT. Full variable domain (rest looked up from reference TRBV30 and TRBJ1-1): SQTIHQWPATLVQPVGSPLSLECTVEGTSNPNLYWYRQAAGRGLQLLFYSVGIGQISSEVPQNLSASRPQDRQFILSSKKLLLSDSGFYLCAWIPGLNTEAFFGQGTRLTVV.

The chain has TRBV7-8 and TRBJ1-1; D is possibly TRBD1 (5 bases). The CDR3 has 16 residues. The germline gives CDR1 SGHVS, CDR2 FQNEAQ. V lost 4 bases to trimming and J lost 2 bases, with 17 bases between them. The CDR3 DNA follows: TGTGCCAGCAGCTGGGTACAGGTTAACTCCAACACTGAAGCTTTCTTT. Translating gives CASSWVQVNSNTEAFF.

The CDR3 sequence is CASSELGTDPYGYTF. CDR3 bases: TGTGCCAGCAGTGAATTAGGGACAGATCCATATGGCTACACCTTC. J is TRBJ1-2 and V is TRBV6-1; 7 bases are shared with TRBD1. Germline V CDR1 and CDR2: MNHNS, SASEGT. The CDR3 length is 15 residues. V gave up 2 bases and J gave up 5 bases; unmatched junction bases: 8.

The chain joins TRBV6-5 to TRBJ1-5; a weak D match, TRBD1 (5 bases). The V gene's germline CDR1 is MNHEY and CDR2 SVGAGI. This CDR3 has 15 residues. Deletions cut 2 bases from V and 2 bases from J, with 10 bases between. The CDR3 coding sequence is TGTGCCAGCAGTTACGGGCAGGGTGGCAATCAGCCCCAGCATTTT. It translates to CASSYGQGGNQPQHF.

V usage is TRBV6-1 and J usage is TRBJ2-7; 12 bases agree with TRBD2. From germline, CDR1 is MNHNS and CDR2 SASEGT. V trimming: 5 bases; J trimming: 4 bases; junction bases outside the gene matches: 3. The CDR3 runs 14 residues. CDR3 DNA sequence: TGTGCCAGCAGTCGGACTAGCGGGAATTACGAGCAGTACTTC. Residues: CASSRTSGNYEQYF.

This chain joins TRBV2 and TRBJ2-5; 10 nucleotides agree with TRBD1. This CDR3 has 13 amino acids. Trimming cost V 6 bases and J 5 bases; bases outside gene matches: 3. The germline CDR1 and CDR2 sequences are SNHLY and FYNNEI. CDR3 in amino acids: CASRGTGDETQYF. DNA for the CDR3: TGTGCCAGCAGAGGGACAGGGGACGAGACCCAGTACTTC. Full variable domain (rest looked up from reference TRBV2 and TRBJ2-5): EPEVTQTPSHQVTQMGQEVILRCVPISNHLYFYWYRQILGQKVEFLVSFYNNEISEKSEIFDDQFSVERPDGSNFTLKIRSTKLEDSAMYFCASRGTGDETQYFGPGTRLLVL.

The chain combines TRBV28 with TRBJ2-5, with TRBD2 as a possible D gene (6 bases). Germline V gene sequence: CDR1 MDHEN, CDR2 SYDVKM. Trimming took off 5 bases at V and 4 bases at J, with 17 bases between the two ends. The CDR3 sequence is 15 residues long. The CDR3 region is CASSTSLGGGETQYF. DNA for the CDR3: TGTGCCAGCAGTACTAGCCTAGGAGGCGGAGAGACCCAGTACTTC.

The chain carries TRBV27 and TRBJ2-1, with TRBD2 matching 11 bases. Per the germline V gene, CDR1 is MNHEY and CDR2 is SMNVEV (reference sequence). This CDR3 is built from 14 residues. V shed 9 bases, J shed 7 bases, and the junction held 8 bases outside the gene matches. This chain's CDR3 is CASYGLAGGNEQFF. In DNA, the CDR3 is TGTGCCAGTTACGGACTAGCGGGTGGGAATGAGCAGTTCTTC.

The chain recombines TRBV5-1 with TRBJ2-3; D remains ambiguous. CDR1 is SGHRS, CDR2 YFSETQ, per germline. This CDR3 has 16 amino acids. V dropped 0 bases and J dropped 2 bases, with 13 bases sitting between them. For the CDR3, the DNA is TGCGCCAGCAGCTTGGAGGTGCGGTCCACCACAGATACGCAGTATTTT. The encoded protein is CASSLEVRSTTDTQYF. The whole variable domain, remainder taken from reference TRBV5-1 and TRBJ2-3, is KAGVTQTPRYLIKTRGQQVTLSCSPISGHRSVSWYQQTPGQGLQFLFEYFSETQRNKGNFPGRFSGRQFSNSRSEMNVSTLELGDSALYLCASSLEVRSTTDTQYFGPGTRLTVL.

The J gene is TRBJ2-7, the V gene TRBV4-2; 8 bases agree with TRBD2. The CDR3 has 15 amino acids. V lost 0 bases, J lost 5 bases, and 6 bases stayed unmatched. Germline assignment: CDR1 LGHNA and CDR2 YNFKEQ. The CDR3 loop is CASSQDGGRYDEQYF. The CDR3 nucleotides are TGTGCCAGCAGCCAAGATGGCGGGAGGTACGACGAGCAGTACTTC.

This chain connects TRBV30 to TRBJ2-6; the D is unclear. Per the germline V gene, CDR1 is GTSNPN and CDR2 is SVGIG (reference sequence). The CDR3 is 15 residues long. V dropped 0 bases and J dropped 0 bases, with 6 bases sitting between them. CDR3 region: CAWSVPVSGANVLTF. In nucleotides, the CDR3 is TGTGCCTGGAGTGTACCGGTCTCTGGGGCCAACGTCCTGACTTTC. Full variable domain (remainder filled in from reference TRBV30 and TRBJ2-6): SQTIHQWPATLVQPVGSPLSLECTVEGTSNPNLYWYRQAAGRGLQLLFYSVGIGQISSEVPQNLSASRPQDRQFILSSKKLLLSDSGFYLCAWSVPVSGANVLTFGAGSRLTVL.

This clone turned up a few times. This chain uses TRBV6-4 with TRBJ2-3; 10 positions match TRBD2. After removal of 3 bases from V and 0 bases from J, the junction contained 0 bases not matched to a gene. CDR3 length: 15 residues. Germline CDR1 is MRHNA and CDR2 is SNTAGT. In DNA form, the CDR3 reads TGTGCCAGCAGTGAACTAGCGGGGAGCACAGATACGCAGTATTTT. Protein sequence: CASSELAGSTDTQYF.

This clone was detected once. The chain employs TRBV7-9 and TRBJ1-1; 8 bases agree with TRBD1. Per germline, CDR1 SEHNR and CDR2 FQNEAQ (reference sequence). The V gene end was trimmed by 5 bases and the J gene end by 1 base; junction bases not matched to a gene: 6. This CDR3 contains 15 residues. As DNA, the CDR3 is TGTGCCAGCAGCCGCCCGGACAGGGAGAACACTGAAGCTTTCTTT. This gives the protein CASSRPDRENTEAFF.

The chain is built from TRBV2 and TRBJ1-1, with unresolved D. Germline lookup yields CDR1 SNHLY and CDR2 FYNNEI. This CDR3 region has 15 residues. With 2 bases removed from V and 6 bases from J, the gap between germline ends came to 16 bases. Here the CDR3 reads CASSEMFSRMSEAFF. DNA for the CDR3: TGTGCCAGCAGTGAAATGTTTAGTAGAATGTCTGAAGCTTTCTTT.